The next 6 T cell receptor beta chains were all read from a single sample in a study of T cell responses to AZD1222 COVID-19 vaccine. Assay used: immunoSEQ multiplex PCR; TCRdb lists only in-frame clones, some missing. The sample has 130,000 or so clones, 75% to 90% seen once. The material was peripheral blood, obtained on day 0 of AZD1222 vaccination. The receptor source for this set is an adult in good health.

J is TRBJ1-5 and V is TRBV2; D gene ambiguous. Between the trimmed V and J ends, which lost 7 bases and 7 bases, there was a span of 11 bases. There are 12 residues in the CDR3. CDR1 is SNHLY and CDR2 is FYNNEI in the germline V gene. The CDR3 protein is CASTYTGQPQHF. The CDR3 DNA reads TGTGCCAGCACCTACACGGGGCAGCCCCAGCATTTT.

V usage is TRBV7-9 and J usage is TRBJ2-7; D ambiguous. This CDR3 is built from 14 residues. The V and J ends lost 0 bases and 5 bases respectively, with 11 bases between them. Germline assignment: CDR1 SEHNR and CDR2 FQNEAQ (reference sequence). CDR3 DNA sequence: TGTGCCAGCAGCTTAGCAGGTTCGGGCAACGAGCAGTACTTC. Its translation is CASSLAGSGNEQYF.

The count of this clone is one. The chain recombines TRBV2 with TRBJ1-1, with D tentatively TRBD1 (5 bases). The germline V gene encodes CDR1 SNHLY and CDR2 FYNNEI. The CDR3 spans 13 residues. V was pared by 6 bases and J by 3 bases, with 11 bases between. The CDR3 DNA follows: TGTGCCAGCAGCCCAGGGTTTGACACTGAAGCTTTCTTT. Amino acid sequence: CASSPGFDTEAFF.

In DNA form, the CDR3 reads TGTGCCAGCAGCCAAGGCGGCAGGGTGGGGACTGAAGCTTTCTTT. This codes for CASSQGGRVGTEAFF. V and J are TRBV3-1 (or the pseudogene TRBV3-2) and TRBJ1-1; D is possibly TRBD1 (5 bases). V lost 1 base to trimming and J lost 5 bases, with 14 bases between them. The length of the CDR3 is 15 residues. CDR1 is LGHDT, CDR2 YNNKEL, per germline (reference sequence).

The rearrangement links TRBV19 to TRBJ1-1, with D perhaps matching TRBD1 (5 bases). The CDR3 consists of 18 residues. V dropped 3 bases and J dropped 2 bases, with 22 bases sitting between them. Germline lookup yields CDR1 LNHDA and CDR2 SQIVND (reference sequence). Here the CDR3 DNA reads TGTGCCAGTAGTATGGACCCCAGGGTGAGGAGGCAAAACACTGAAGCTTTCTTT. It yields the protein CASSMDPRVRRQNTEAFF.

This sequence joins TRBV7-2 and TRBJ2-7, with 11 nucleotides matching TRBD1. V was pared by 1 base and J by 0 bases, with 8 bases of the junction left unmatched. Germline lookup yields CDR1 SGHTA and CDR2 FQGNSA. This CDR3 has 18 residues. CDR3 residues: CASSLGRRDRGSSYEQYF. The CDR3 DNA follows: TGTGCCAGCAGCTTAGGACGGAGGGACAGGGGGAGCTCCTACGAGCAGTACTTC.